This T cell receptor (beta chain) was recorded in a study of blood T cell repertoires in COVID-19. Study at large: PBMCs, B-cell-depleted T cells, or T cells were the source of the cDNA or gDNA that made up the material.

CDR1 SGDLS and CDR2 YYNGEE come from the germline V gene. V was shortened by 5 bases and J by 9 bases, with 27 bases between the two germline ends. CDR3 length: 16 amino acids. Authors' processing steps: Estimates of nucleated cell counts were drawn from the amplification of reference gene primers. Repertoires were generated with immunoSEQ multiplex PCR, while TCRdb's copy carries only in-frame clones and drops some. V, J and clone size reflect that table, while D and trimming were determined from the DNA. The sample carries 200,000 to 250,000 clones, 75% to 90% recorded once. In terms of age and location, participants ranged from roughly 18 to 95 years and lived in approximately 24 US areas. Before being deemed recovered, Cohort 3 donors had two negative PCRs, clearance, or symptom resolution. This clone was counted a single time.

Sequencing used PBMCs or T cells enriched from blood (not recorded which). The TCR comes from a man between 35 and 55 years old who had recovered from COVID-19. The rearrangement uses TRBV9 and TRBJ2-7, with TRBD1 as a possible D gene (5 bases). The CDR3 coding sequence is TGTGCCAGCAGTGGGGCCGGTGACGGCCAAAAGAGTGTGCAGTACTTC. It encodes CASSGAGDGQKSVQYF.